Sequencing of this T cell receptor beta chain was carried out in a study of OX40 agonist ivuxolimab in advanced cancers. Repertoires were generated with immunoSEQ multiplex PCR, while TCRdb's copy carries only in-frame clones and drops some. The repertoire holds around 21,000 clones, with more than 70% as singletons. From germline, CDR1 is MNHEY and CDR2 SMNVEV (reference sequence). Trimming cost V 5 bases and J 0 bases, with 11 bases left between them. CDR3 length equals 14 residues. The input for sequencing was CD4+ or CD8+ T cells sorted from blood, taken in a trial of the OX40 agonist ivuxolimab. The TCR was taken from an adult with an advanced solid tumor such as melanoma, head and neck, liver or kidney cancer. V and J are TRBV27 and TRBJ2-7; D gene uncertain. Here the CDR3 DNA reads TGTGCCAGCAGTATCTCGATGAGCTCCTACGAGCAGTACTTC. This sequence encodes CASSISMSSYEQYF.